Sequencing of this T cell receptor beta chain was carried out in a study of T cells in Graves' hyperthyroidism and ophthalmopathy. Study-wide results and caveats: Onset of ophthalmopathy came a median 6.5 months after the model predicted it. Among thyroid clonotypes expanded above 0.001, most also appeared in blood. Ophthalmopathy and stable hyperthyroidism were separated by a 13 V-J model.

Details on this clonotype: The antigen remains undetermined.

Using RNA transcripts as the source, TCR beta CDR3 regions were amplified. RT-PCR in the first round (using the HTBI primer set) targeted the TCR CDR3. TCRdb itself ran the multiplex PCR reads through MiXCR, one entry per CDR3 protein. Among 400,000 to 600,000 distinct CDR3 sequences listed, roughly 20% were seen once. Germline-derived CDR1 and CDR2 are SGHRS and YFSETQ. Trimming pared 0 bases from V and 7 bases from J, leaving 23 bases between. The CDR3 sequence is 18 residues long. Material for sequencing was blood. This TCR came from a man between 18 and 29 years old with Graves' hyperthyroidism. The chain uses TRBV5-1 and TRBJ1-3; the D gene is possibly TRBD1 (5 bases). DNA of the CDR3: TGCGCCAGCAGCTTGGACGGTTCGTCGGCAGGGCAGGTGAACACCATATATTTT. It encodes CASSLDGSSAGQVNTIYF.